What follows are 31 T cell receptor beta chains derived from one specimen sequenced in a study of OX40 agonist ivuxolimab in advanced cancers. Generated by immunoSEQ multiplex PCR, the TCRdb table keeps only in-frame clones and is missing some. The sample comprises fewer than 20,000 clones, about two thirds of which are singletons, and roughly 16% rests with the top ten. Specimen: CD4+ or CD8+ T cells sorted from blood, collected in a trial of the OX40 agonist ivuxolimab. The source of these receptors is an adult with an advanced solid tumor such as melanoma, head and neck, liver or kidney cancer.

The genes are TRBV6-5 and TRBJ2-1, with TRBD2 identical over 14 bases. V dropped 6 bases and J dropped 15; count of bases not matched to a gene: 10. The CDR3 totals 14 residues. Germline values: CDR1 MNHEY, CDR2 SVGAGI. The CDR3 sequence: CASRTGTSGSDVFF. The CDR3 DNA reads as TGTGCCAGCAGGACGGGGACTAGCGGGAGCGACGTGTTCTTC.

The chain joins TRBV28 to TRBJ2-3; TRBD2 is a possible D gene (6 bases). The V end was cut by 6 bases, the J end by 4 bases, with 11 bases between. The CDR3 is made up of 13 amino acids. Germline V gene sequence: CDR1 MDHEN, CDR2 SYDVKM. The CDR3 DNA reads TGTGCCAGCAGGCCGGAGGGAGCAGATACGCAGTATTTT. This sequence encodes CASRPEGADTQYF.

This clone was picked up a small number of times. The V gene is TRBV29-1, the J gene TRBJ2-7; 9 positions match TRBD1. Per germline, CDR1 SQVTM and CDR2 ANQGSEA. Trimming at V came to 6 bases and at J to 1 base, leaving 4 bases not matched to a gene. The CDR3 is 13 amino acids. The CDR3 nucleotides are TGCAGCGTCCAGGACAGGGGATCCTACGAGCAGTACTTC. It specifies CSVQDRGSYEQYF.

V gene TRBV13 combines with J gene TRBJ2-2; 9 bases are shared with TRBD2. Germline values: CDR1 PRHDT, CDR2 FYEKMQ (reference sequence). This CDR3 spans 15 amino acids. The junction had 5 bases not matched to a gene; V was cut back by 3 bases and J by 6 bases. The CDR3 coding sequence is TGTGCCAGCAGCTTTGGCGGGAGGGGGGCCGGGGAGCTGTTTTTT. Translated, it gives CASSFGGRGAGELFF.

This CDR3 reads CASSLSGLAGVYEQYF. The CDR3 DNA reads TGTGCCAGCAGCCTATCGGGACTAGCGGGAGTCTACGAGCAGTACTTC. The chain links TRBV7-2 to TRBJ2-7; TRBD2 aligns across 14 bases. CDR1 SGHTA and CDR2 FQGNSA come from the germline V gene. This CDR3 contains 16 residues. Losses at the gene ends were 5 bases for V and 3 bases for J; bases not matched to a gene: 6.

The chain combines TRBV9 with TRBJ2-7, with 8 bases identical to TRBD2. The CDR3 is made up of 16 amino acids. CDR1 and CDR2 (germline): SGDLS, YYNGEE. With 0 bases clipped from V and 2 bases from J, the junction kept 7 bases outside the gene matches. Written as DNA, the CDR3 is TGTGCCAGCAGCGTAGGGGCGGGGGGACTTACCTACGAGCAGTACTTC. This sequence encodes CASSVGAGGLTYEQYF.

Details on this clone: An end of the junction differs from the germline gene, which may be a read error. The chain uses TRBV6-1 and TRBJ2-7; D is uncertain. The germline V gene has CDR1 MNHNS and CDR2 SASEGT. The CDR3 totals 16 residues. CDR3 in amino acids: CASSEGHLAGSYEQYF. DNA for the CDR3: TGTGCCAGCAGCGAAGGGCACCTGGCAGGCTCCTACGAGCAGTACTTC.

This chain links TRBV5-5 with TRBJ1-1; possible D gene TRBD1, 5 bases. CDR1 SGHKS and CDR2 YYEKEE come from the germline V gene (reference sequence). The CDR3 spans 16 residues. Trimming cost V 4 bases and J 0 bases, with 16 bases left between them. CDR3 amino acids: CASSVVGRTLNTEAFF. DNA for the CDR3: TGTGCCAGCAGCGTAGTGGGACGGACCCTGAACACTGAAGCTTTCTTT.

This rearrangement joins TRBV5-1 to TRBJ1-3, with D unclear. The CDR3 sequence is 15 residues long. Germline V gives CDR1 SGHRS, CDR2 YFSETQ. V gave up 6 bases and J gave up 0 bases, with 13 bases separating them. CDR3 loop: CASTEYPDSGNTIYF. DNA for the CDR3: TGCGCCAGCACCGAGTACCCAGACTCTGGAAACACCATATATTTT.

This chain connects TRBV4-2 to TRBJ2-3, with 10 positions matching TRBD2. V was clipped by 1 base and J by 3 bases; unmatched bases: 4. Germline V gene lookup returns CDR1 LGHNA and CDR2 YNFKEQ. This CDR3 has 16 amino acids. The CDR3 loop reads CASSQGLAGDTDTQYF. Here the CDR3 DNA reads TGTGCCAGCAGCCAAGGGCTAGCGGGAGATACAGATACGCAGTATTTT.

The chain links TRBV7-9 to TRBJ2-5, with D maybe TRBD2 (6 bases). Germline V gene sequence: CDR1 SEHNR, CDR2 FQNEAQ (reference sequence). V was cut by 4 bases and J by 1 base, with 7 bases left in between. The CDR3 sequence is 13 residues long. DNA of the CDR3: TGTGCCAGCAGCTCAGCGGGCCAAGAGACCCAGTACTTC. This translates into CASSSAGQETQYF.

The CDR3 sequence: CASSFAGPEAFF. The CDR3 coding sequence is TGTGCCAGCAGTTTCGCGGGTCCTGAAGCTTTCTTT. This chain uses TRBV28 with TRBJ1-1; D unresolved. The CDR3 contains 12 residues. Between the trimmed V and J ends, which lost 3 bases and 6 bases, there was a span of 8 bases. Germline V gene data show CDR1 as MDHEN and CDR2 as SYDVKM.

This clone came up a few times. The J gene is TRBJ2-7, the V gene TRBV5-6; no firm D call. Germline V gene data show CDR1 as SGHDT and CDR2 as YYEEEE. Trimming stripped 0 bases from V and 4 bases from J, with 8 bases between. The CDR3 sequence is 13 residues long. CDR3 sequence reads: CASSLGVAYEQYF. For the CDR3, the DNA is TGTGCCAGCAGCTTGGGGGTCGCGTACGAGCAGTACTTC.

This chain connects TRBV5-4 to TRBJ2-5; D possibly uses TRBD1 or TRBD2 (5 bases each). The CDR3 extends over 15 amino acids. The V gene lost 1 base and the J gene lost 1 base, with 11 bases spanning the gap. The germline gives CDR1 SGHNT, CDR2 YYREEE (reference sequence). The CDR3: CASSLRGAVQETQYF. The CDR3 region has the DNA TGTGCCAGCAGCTTGAGAGGGGCTGTCCAAGAGACCCAGTACTTC.

This chain joins TRBV6-5 and TRBJ1-2; 11 nucleotides agree with TRBD1. Germline V lookup: CDR1 MNHEY, CDR2 SVGAGI. With V trimmed by 5 bases and J by 4 bases, 6 bases remained unmatched. The CDR3 covers 15 residues. This CDR3 reads CASSKGQGEGYGYTF. The CDR3 DNA sequence: TGTGCCAGCAGTAAGGGACAGGGGGAGGGCTATGGCTACACCTTC.

There are a few counts of this clone. This chain connects TRBV2 to TRBJ2-3; TRBD1 is a possible D gene (5 bases). The CDR3 is 15 amino acids. Trimming cost V 7 bases and J 4 bases, with 18 bases left between them. The V gene's germline CDR1 is SNHLY and CDR2 FYNNEI. In DNA, the CDR3 is TGTGCCAGCACAGAGTGGCAGGGCTACGCAGATACGCAGTATTTT. Its translation: CASTEWQGYADTQYF.

V usage is TRBV9 and J usage is TRBJ1-2; D is unresolved. The CDR3 contains 16 residues. The germline V gene encodes CDR1 SGDLS and CDR2 YYNGEE. Trimming took off 0 bases at V and 6 bases at J, with 18 bases between the two ends. This chain's CDR3 is CASSVGGTSLPNGYTF. The CDR3 bases are TGTGCCAGCAGCGTAGGGGGTACCAGCTTGCCTAATGGCTACACCTTC.

By share, this clone ranks as medium-sized. This chain connects TRBV28 to TRBJ1-2; D gene uncertain. The germline V and J ends were trimmed by 3 bases and 1 base, with 12 bases remaining between them. Germline CDR1 and CDR2: MDHEN and SYDVKM. CDR3 length: 15 residues. The CDR3 sequence is CASSFGELDNYGYTF. The CDR3 nucleotides read TGTGCCAGCAGTTTCGGAGAATTGGATAACTATGGCTACACCTTC.

The chain uses TRBV4-1 and TRBJ2-7, with D unresolved. Trimming took 0 bases from V and 1 from J, leaving 7 bases between them. Germline CDR1 and CDR2: MGHRA and YSYEKL. The CDR3 totals 14 residues. CDR3 loop: CASSQEDRSYEQYF. In nucleotides, the CDR3 is TGCGCCAGCAGCCAAGAGGACCGTTCCTACGAGCAGTACTTC.

This clone was picked up one time. The chain couples TRBV6-5 to TRBJ2-5; 7 nucleotides align to TRBD2. The junction had 9 bases not matched to a gene; V was cut back by 6 bases and J by 5 bases. CDR3 length: 14 residues. CDR1 MNHEY and CDR2 SVGAGI come from the germline V gene. The chain's CDR3 is CASRRPGGWETQYF. The DNA for the CDR3 is TGTGCCAGCAGACGTCCGGGGGGATGGGAGACCCAGTACTTC.

This chain joins TRBV7-8 and TRBJ2-3, with a weak D call TRBD2 (6 bases). Germline V lookup: CDR1 SGHVS, CDR2 FQNEAQ. The CDR3 is made up of 13 amino acids. The germline V and J ends were trimmed by 8 bases and 2 bases, with 11 bases remaining between them. For the CDR3, the DNA is TGTGCCAGCGCGTGGGGGGACACAGATACGCAGTATTTT. This sequence encodes CASAWGDTDTQYF. The whole variable domain, filled in from reference TRBV7-8 and TRBJ2-3, reads GAGVSQSPRYKVAKRGQDVALRCDPISGHVSLFWYQQALGQGPEFLTYFQNEAQLDKSGLPSDRFFAERPEGSVSTLKIQRTQQEDSAVYLCASAWGDTDTQYFGPGTRLTVL.

The chain couples TRBV5-8 to TRBJ1-1; D is undetermined. Germline CDR1 and CDR2: SGHTS and YDEGEE. Deletions cut 3 bases from V and 0 bases from J, with 9 bases between. The CDR3 runs to 14 residues. The CDR3, as DNA: TGTGCCAGCAGCTGGGGTGGAGTGAACACTGAAGCTTTCTTT. Translated: CASSWGGVNTEAFF. The full variable domain, with the rest looked up from reference TRBV5-8 and TRBJ1-1, is EAGVTQSPTHLIKTRGQQATLRCSPISGHTSVYWYQQALGLGLQFLLWYDEGEERNRGNFPPRFSGRQFPNYSSELNVNALELEDSALYLCASSWGGVNTEAFFGQGTRLTVV.

V is TRBV11-2 and J is TRBJ2-4, with 14 bases matching TRBD2. V shed 4 bases, J shed 3 bases, and the junction held 5 bases outside the gene matches. This CDR3 is built from 17 residues. Germline CDR1 is SGHAT and CDR2 is FQNNGV. The CDR3 here is CASSSGLAGDSKNIQYF. Written as DNA, the CDR3 is TGTGCCAGCAGCTCGGGACTAGCGGGAGACAGCAAAAACATTCAGTACTTC.

The chain carries TRBV29-1 and TRBJ2-3; D may be TRBD2 (6 bases). V lost 3 bases, J lost 0 bases, and 13 bases lay in between. CDR1 is SQVTM and CDR2 is ANQGSEA in the germline V gene. This CDR3 region has 15 residues. The CDR3 DNA sequence: TGCAGCGTTGATCGGGCTAGCGAGAGCACAGATACGCAGTATTTT. Translation gives CSVDRASESTDTQYF.

The chain combines TRBV4-1 with TRBJ2-1; D is unresolved. CDR3 length equals 15 residues. Trimming shortened V by 0 bases and J by 1 base, and 7 bases separated the two germline ends. Per the germline V gene, CDR1 is MGHRA and CDR2 is YSYEKL. The CDR3 is CASSQDSSSYNEQFF. CDR3 nucleotides: TGCGCCAGCAGCCAAGATTCTAGTTCCTACAATGAGCAGTTCTTC.

The chain links TRBV6-1 to TRBJ2-4; D not resolved. Trimming removed 1 base from V and 5 bases from J, with 12 bases in between. Per germline, CDR1 MNHNS and CDR2 SASEGT. The CDR3 runs to 15 residues. In nucleotides, the CDR3 is TGTGCCAGCAGTGAAGAAGTCCCGGCGGAAAACATTCAGTACTTC. This codes for CASSEEVPAENIQYF.

Written as DNA, the CDR3 is TGTGGCGCGGGGGGAGGGGCCTACAATGAGCAGTTCTTC. Encoded protein: CGAGGGAYNEQFF. The chain uses TRBV27 and TRBJ2-1, with 8 bases matching TRBD2. The germline gives CDR1 MNHEY, CDR2 SMNVEV (reference sequence). The CDR3 is 13 amino acids.

Notes on this clone: The sample carries other DNA sequences with the same CDR3. This chain uses TRBV7-9 with TRBJ2-1; no clear D. Germline values: CDR1 SEHNR, CDR2 FQNEAQ (reference sequence). The CDR3 extends over 14 amino acids. Trimming shortened V by 1 base and J by 1 base, and 5 bases separated the two germline ends. DNA for the CDR3: TGTGCCAGCAGCTTAGGCACATCCTACAATGAGCAGTTCTTC. Translation: CASSLGTSYNEQFF.

The sample holds a few counts of this clone. The rearrangement joins TRBV6-9 to TRBJ2-7; the D call may be TRBD1 or TRBD2 (5 bases each). Germline V gene sequence: CDR1 MNHGY, CDR2 SVAAGI. CDR3 length equals 14 residues. Deletions cut 2 bases from V and 3 bases from J, with 11 bases between. The CDR3 here is CASSYGTSHYEQYF. Here the CDR3 DNA reads TGTGCCAGCAGTTATGGGACGTCTCACTACGAGCAGTACTTC.

Only a few counts were recorded for this clone. The J gene is TRBJ1-1, the V gene TRBV7-9; D may be TRBD1 (5 bases). This CDR3 contains 12 residues. Germline loops: CDR1 SEHNR, CDR2 FQNEAQ (reference sequence). V lost 1 base and J 7 bases, leaving 7 bases between the germline ends. This CDR3 is CASSLGGFEAFF. The DNA for the CDR3 is TGTGCCAGCAGCTTAGGGGGCTTTGAAGCTTTCTTT.

The rearrangement uses TRBV10-2 and TRBJ1-5; D unresolved. The germline V gene encodes CDR1 WSHSY and CDR2 SAAADI. The V and J ends lost 6 bases and 7 bases respectively, with 10 bases between them. The CDR3 covers 12 residues. The CDR3 DNA follows: TGCGCCAGCAGCCCCTTTTACCAGCCCCAGCATTTT. Translation gives CASSPFYQPQHF.